Below, 32 T cell receptor beta chains from the same sample are listed, as sequenced in a study of T cell responses to AZD1222 COVID-19 vaccine (dated by TCRdb to the early 2020s). Reading the label with the study, this specimen's time point is: about 28 days (+/-7) after the second vaccine dose. Library method: the immunoSEQ multiplex PCR assay. The immuneACCESS repertoire file appears here via TCRdb, limited to in-frame rearrangements. These files lack a portion of the clones; in checked studies, under half of the deficit traces to unresolved V genes, and the cause of the others is not known. In all, the sample holds some 88,000 clones, and 75% to 95% of those were seen once. The top ten hold 5% to 5.5% of the sample. The sequencing here drew on peripheral blood, taken 28 days after the second AZD1222 dose. All receptors come from an adult who received the AZD1222 COVID-19 vaccine.

The chain is built from TRBV6-2 or TRBV6-3 and TRBJ2-7; 12 bases agree with TRBD1. The CDR3 spans 19 residues. V trimming: 0 bases; J trimming: 2 bases; junction bases outside the gene matches: 11. Germline CDR1 MNHEY, CDR2 SVGEGT. Written as DNA, the CDR3 is TGTGCCAGCAGTTACTCGAGGGGACAGGGGGCGCCGATTACCTACGAGCAGTACTTC. Its translation is CASSYSRGQGAPITYEQYF.

V is TRBV6-5 and J is TRBJ1-2; D unclear. This CDR3 has 12 residues. Germline lookup yields CDR1 MNHEY and CDR2 SVGAGI. Trimming shortened V by 7 bases and J by 4 bases, and 10 bases separated the two germline ends. CDR3 sequence reads: CASTDGPYGYTF. For the CDR3, the DNA is TGTGCCAGCACCGACGGCCCCTATGGCTACACCTTC.

The gene calls are TRBV10-1 and TRBJ2-7; D possibly corresponds to TRBD1 (5 bases). CDR3 length: 14 amino acids. Trimming cost V 5 bases and J 4 bases, with 15 bases left between them. Germline loops: CDR1 WNHNN, CDR2 SYGVQD (reference sequence). This CDR3 reads CASSRTSPWYEQYF. CDR3 DNA sequence: TGCGCCAGCAGTAGGACATCGCCTTGGTACGAGCAGTACTTC.

The V and J genes are TRBV4-1 and TRBJ2-5; no reliable D call. The V end lost 0 bases, the J end lost 2 bases, and 7 bases lay between the germline ends. The CDR3 loop spans 14 amino acids. Germline V gene sequence: CDR1 MGHRA, CDR2 YSYEKL. The CDR3 DNA is TGCGCCAGCAGCCAAGAGTCACCTCAAGAGACCCAGTACTTC. Protein sequence: CASSQESPQETQYF.

The gene calls are TRBV6-2 or TRBV6-3 and TRBJ2-2; TRBD1 matches at 8 bases. CDR3 length equals 15 residues. Trimming removed 5 bases from V and 1 base from J; junction bases left unmatched: 3. CDR1 and CDR2 from the germline V gene are MNHEY and SVGEGT. The CDR3 loop reads CASSPGGRNTGELFF. CDR3 nucleotide sequence: TGTGCCAGCAGTCCAGGGGGCCGGAACACCGGGGAGCTGTTTTTT.

The chain links TRBV7-6 to TRBJ1-1; D is perhaps TRBD1 (6 bases). The V end lost 2 bases, the J end lost 4 bases, and 17 bases lay between the germline ends. Germline V lookup: CDR1 SGHVS, CDR2 FNYEAQ. This CDR3 contains 16 residues. The CDR3 protein is CASSLQGTGGSTEAFF. As DNA, the CDR3 is TGTGCCAGCAGCTTACAGGGGACGGGTGGGAGCACTGAAGCTTTCTTT.

As to this clone: The junction departs from germline at one end; a sequencing error may be responsible. CDR3 loop: CASSKTVAPLF. CDR3 DNA sequence: TGTGCCAGCAGTAAGACAGTCGCTCCGCTTTTC. The chain carries TRBV12-3 or TRBV12-4 and TRBJ1-1; TRBD1 is a possible D gene (5 bases). This CDR3 is built from 11 residues.

The gene calls are TRBV7-2 and TRBJ2-3, with D possibly being TRBD2 (5 bases). The CDR3 extends over 15 amino acids. Trimming took 1 base from V and 6 from J, leaving 14 bases between them. Germline V lookup: CDR1 SGHTA, CDR2 FQGNSA. CDR3 sequence reads: CASSLGGSTGDTQYF. Written as DNA, the CDR3 is TGTGCCAGCAGCTTAGGGGGTTCCACGGGGGATACGCAGTATTTT. Variable domain in full (rest from reference TRBV7-2 and TRBJ2-3): GAGVSQSPSNKVTEKGKDVELRCDPISGHTALYWYRQSLGQGLEFLIYFQGNSAPDKSGLPSDRFSAERTGGSVSTLTIQRTQQEDSAVYLCASSLGGSTGDTQYFGPGTRLTVL.

V is TRBV25-1 and J is TRBJ2-3; 7 nucleotides agree with TRBD2. This CDR3 has 16 amino acids. The germline CDR1 and CDR2 sequences are MGHDK and SYGVNS. The ends lost 1 base at V and 1 base at J; junction bases unmatched: 5. CDR3 in DNA: TGTGCCAGCAGTGAATCCCCGGCGGGGGGCACAGATACGCAGTATTTT. It encodes CASSESPAGGTDTQYF.

The V call is TRBV19, the J call TRBJ2-5; TRBD1 agrees at 7 bases. CDR3 size: 14 residues. CDR1 LNHDA and CDR2 SQIVND come from the germline V gene (reference sequence). The V segment lost 3 bases and the J segment 5 bases; nucleotides outside the gene matches: 6. As DNA, the CDR3 is TGTGCCAGTAGTATCGGAAGCAGGGGGGAGACCCAGTACTTC. Translation: CASSIGSRGETQYF.

The V call is TRBV21-1, the J call TRBJ2-7; TRBD1, the table's D call, lacks a check against the DNA. TRBV21-1 is noted as a pseudogene. The CDR3 runs 18 residues. The CDR3, as DNA: TGTGCCAGCAGCAAAGAAAGGGACAGGCCGACTAGGTGCTCCGAGCAGTACTTC. Amino acids: CASSKERDRPTRCSEQYF.

The chain combines TRBV6-4 with TRBJ2-5, with D perhaps given as TRBD1 or TRBD2 (5 bases each). The CDR3 contains 18 residues. Trimming took 4 bases from V and 1 from J, leaving 22 bases between them. Germline V gives CDR1 MRHNA, CDR2 SNTAGT. The CDR3 DNA follows: TGTGCCAGCAGTGGGCACCAGGGAGAAAAACGGTCCCAAGAGACCCAGTACTTC. Amino acids: CASSGHQGEKRSQETQYF.

The chain recombines TRBV2 with TRBJ2-1, with a weak D call TRBD1 (5 bases). Germline V gene data show CDR1 as SNHLY and CDR2 as FYNNEI. The germline V and J ends were trimmed by 3 bases and 5 bases, with 11 bases remaining between them. The CDR3 sequence is 14 residues long. CDR3 nucleotides: TGTGCCAGCAGTGAGGGGCCTAGGAACAATGAGCAGTTCTTC. Encoded protein: CASSEGPRNNEQFF.

This clone has just a few counts. The V call is TRBV6-5, the J call TRBJ2-2; 7 bases fit TRBD1. Germline-derived CDR1 and CDR2 are MNHEY and SVGAGI. With 6 bases clipped from V and 5 bases from J, the junction kept 6 bases outside the gene matches. The CDR3 loop spans 14 amino acids. CDR3 loop: CASRADRVTGELFF. In DNA form, the CDR3 reads TGTGCCAGCAGAGCTGACAGGGTAACCGGGGAGCTGTTTTTT.

This rearrangement joins TRBV7-3 to TRBJ1-2; 7 nucleotides align to TRBD1. V shed 0 bases, J shed 8 bases, and the junction held 6 bases outside the gene matches. This CDR3 is 14 amino acids long. Germline-derived CDR1 and CDR2 are SGHTA and FQGTGA. The CDR3: CASSLTGGGEGYTF. The CDR3 DNA reads as TGTGCCAGCAGCTTAACAGGGGGCGGGGAGGGCTACACCTTC.

The chain is built from TRBV4-3 and TRBJ1-1, with a possible D match to TRBD1 (5 bases). Germline values: CDR1 LGHNA, CDR2 YSLEER. CDR3 size: 12 residues. Trimming took 6 bases from V and 5 from J, leaving 10 bases between them. CDR3 in DNA: TGCGCCAGCAGATGGGGGAATACTGAAGCTTTCTTT. Translation gives CASRWGNTEAFF.

Comments on this clone: A much larger clone differs from this one at a single base, so this may be a read error. The chain is built from TRBV5-4 and TRBJ2-7; 9 nucleotides match TRBD1. Germline CDR1 is SGHNT and CDR2 is YYREEE (reference sequence). This CDR3 contains 15 residues. Written as DNA, the CDR3 is TGTGCCACCAGCCACGACAGGGGGAGGTCCTACGAGCAGTACTTC. This sequence encodes CATSHDRGRSYEQYF.

V and J are TRBV9 and TRBJ2-6; either TRBD1 or TRBD2 may supply D (5 bases each). V was pared by 0 bases and J by 1 base, with 8 bases between. Germline CDR1 SGDLS, CDR2 YYNGEE. This CDR3 has 16 residues. The CDR3 here is CASSVDGGSGANVLTF. Here the CDR3 DNA reads TGTGCCAGCAGCGTAGATGGGGGTTCTGGGGCCAACGTCCTGACTTTC.

This clone was detected only once. This CDR3 is CAISGAGNEQFF. The CDR3 coding sequence is TGTGCCATCAGTGGGGCGGGGAATGAGCAGTTCTTC. V is TRBV10-3 and J is TRBJ2-1, with TRBD2 as a possible D gene (6 bases). Germline CDR1 is ENHRY and CDR2 is SYGVKD. Trimming removed 4 bases at V and 7 bases at J, with 8 bases between. The CDR3 extends over 12 amino acids.

The V gene is TRBV13, the J gene TRBJ2-7; D possibly corresponds to TRBD2 (6 bases). The V end lost 3 bases, the J end lost 0 bases, and 12 bases lay between the germline ends. Looked up from germline, CDR1 is PRHDT and CDR2 is FYEKMQ (reference sequence). CDR3 length: 15 amino acids. As DNA, the CDR3 is TGTGCCAGCAGCTTCTTTAGCGGTAGCTCCTACGAGCAGTACTTC. It is translated as CASSFFSGSSYEQYF.

The chain combines TRBV27 with TRBJ2-2; 11 bases agree with TRBD2. Unmatched junction bases numbered 5, after V lost 7 bases and J lost 1 base. The CDR3 has 16 amino acids. Per germline, CDR1 MNHEY and CDR2 SMNVEV (reference sequence). In nucleotides, the CDR3 is TGTGCCAGCAAACTAGCGGGGGATCTGAACACCGGGGAGCTGTTTTTT. This translates into CASKLAGDLNTGELFF.

The chain links TRBV5-3 to TRBJ2-2, with 10 bases identical to TRBD1. TRBV5-3 carries the ORF label, with uncertain function. V lost 10 bases and J lost 6; bases outside the gene matches: 6. There are 13 residues in the CDR3. CDR3 nucleotide sequence: TGTGCCCTTCCGGGACAGGGGTCCGGGGAGCTGTTTTTT. Protein: CALPGQGSGELFF.

This sequence joins TRBV13 and TRBJ1-6, with TRBD1 identical over 7 bases. This CDR3 has 15 amino acids. The V and J ends lost 5 bases and 3 bases, in that order; junction bases with no gene match: 4. Germline CDR1 PRHDT, CDR2 FYEKMQ (reference sequence). CDR3 coding DNA: TGTGCCAGCAGCCGGGGACAGAGCTATAATTCACCCCTCCACTTT. This encodes CASSRGQSYNSPLHF. The entire variable domain, with the rest obtained from reference TRBV13 and TRBJ1-6, is as follows: AAGVIQSPRHLIKEKRETATLKCYPIPRHDTVYWYQQGPGQDPQFLISFYEKMQSDKGSIPDRFSAQQFSDYHSELNMSSLELGDSALYFCASSRGQSYNSPLHFGNGTRLTVT.

This chain joins TRBV28 and TRBJ2-1; 12 positions match TRBD2. V lost 6 bases to trimming and J lost 2 bases; unmatched junction nucleotides: 2. Germline V gene data show CDR1 as MDHEN and CDR2 as SYDVKM. The CDR3 spans 15 residues. For the CDR3, the DNA is TGTGCCAGCAGAACTAGCGGGGGGCCCTACAATGAGCAGTTCTTC. Translated, it gives CASRTSGGPYNEQFF.

This chain joins TRBV12-3 or TRBV12-4 and TRBJ2-6; no reliable D call. The CDR3 totals 13 residues. Trimming took off 6 bases at V and 9 bases at J, with 12 bases between the two ends. The CDR3 spells CASSRDIINVLTF. The CDR3 DNA sequence: TGTGCCAGCAGCCGTGACATAATCAACGTCCTGACTTTC.

This clone was observed a single time. The rearrangement joins TRBV19 to TRBJ1-5; no clear D. Deletions cut 4 bases from V and 4 bases from J, with 8 bases between. Per the germline V gene, CDR1 is LNHDA and CDR2 is SQIVND (reference sequence). The CDR3 has 13 residues. Here the CDR3 DNA reads TGTGCCAGTAGTACCCCGTCAAATCAGCCCCAGCATTTT. Translated, it gives CASSTPSNQPQHF.

The sample holds one count of this clone. The chain has TRBV19 and TRBJ2-7; possibly TRBD1 for D (6 bases). There are 18 residues in the CDR3. The V end was cut by 0 bases, the J end by 7 bases, with 25 bases between. Germline CDR1 reads LNHDA; CDR2 reads SQIVND (reference sequence). The CDR3 region has the DNA TGTGCCAGTAGTATAGATCATTGGACAGACCAGGTGGTGAGGGAGCAGTACTTC. This codes for CASSIDHWTDQVVREQYF. Full variable domain (rest looked up from reference TRBV19 and TRBJ2-7): DGGITQSPKYLFRKEGQNVTLSCEQNLNHDAMYWYRQDPGQGLRLIYYSQIVNDFQKGDIAEGYSVSREKKESFPLTVTSAQKNPTAFYLCASSIDHWTDQVVREQYFGPGTRLTVT.

V gene TRBV20-1 combines with J gene TRBJ1-3, with 7 positions matching TRBD1. The CDR3 loop spans 15 amino acids. Germline CDR1 reads DFQATT; CDR2 reads SNEGSKA (reference sequence). J gave up 0 bases and V 3 bases, and 5 bases lay outside the gene matches. The CDR3 sequence is CSASPGQASGNTIYF. The DNA for the CDR3 is TGCAGTGCTAGTCCTGGACAGGCCTCTGGAAACACCATATATTTT.

The chain combines TRBV10-3 with TRBJ2-3, with 9 positions matching TRBD2. This CDR3 has 17 amino acids. Germline lookup yields CDR1 ENHRY and CDR2 SYGVKD. The V segment lost 0 bases and the J segment 2 bases; nucleotides outside the gene matches: 6. CDR3 nucleotides: TGTGCCATCAGTGAGTCGGCGGGCGGGGGGGTCACAGATACGCAGTATTTT. This sequence encodes CAISESAGGGVTDTQYF.

The CDR3 nucleotides are TGTGCCAGCAGTGCCTCCAGGTCGGGGCTCTATGGCTACACCTTC. Encoded protein: CASSASRSGLYGYTF. The rearrangement uses TRBV28 and TRBJ1-2; TRBD1 is a possible D gene (5 bases). This CDR3 comprises 15 residues. V lost 5 bases and J 4 bases, leaving 17 bases between the germline ends. The germline CDR1 and CDR2 sequences are MDHEN and SYDVKM.

V is TRBV7-9 and J is TRBJ1-5; 7 bases map to TRBD1. The CDR3 runs to 16 residues. V was clipped by 5 bases and J by 2 bases; unmatched bases: 9. From germline, CDR1 is SEHNR and CDR2 FQNEAQ (reference sequence). CDR3 loop: CASSPDRVGGNQPQHF. In nucleotides, the CDR3 is TGTGCCAGCAGCCCCGACAGGGTCGGTGGCAATCAGCCCCAGCATTTT.

The genes are TRBV5-5 and TRBJ2-7, with D hard to call. This CDR3 is 15 amino acids long. The germline V gene encodes CDR1 SGHKS and CDR2 YYEKEE (reference sequence). The V and J ends lost 1 base and 2 bases respectively, with 13 bases between them. The CDR3 is CASSLFPTTTYEQYF. Written as DNA, the CDR3 is TGTGCCAGCAGCTTGTTTCCGACAACAACCTACGAGCAGTACTTC.